One and the same sample provided the 10 T cell receptor beta chains below, sequenced in a study of T cells in Graves' hyperthyroidism and ophthalmopathy (dated by TCRdb to the late 2010s). Preparation of the library involved multiplex PCR. The instrument given in TCRdb is Illumina HiSeq 2000. TCR beta CDR3 regions were amplified from RNA transcripts. A first-round RT-PCR of the TCR CDR3 used the HTBI primer set with the Qiagen OneStep RT-PCR kit. The public reads were reanalyzed by TCRdb: fastp trimming at Q25, MiXCR alignment, in-frame beta chains only. One record per CDR3 amino acid sequence lists the most common genes and DNA. For this sample there are around 540,000 distinct CDR3 sequences; about 43% appear just once. Jointly, the top ten make up 8.2% of the sample. Sequences were obtained from peripheral blood or thyroid tissue (not recorded which). The receptors originated from a woman aged 18-29 years with Graves' hyperthyroidism. Donor details come from another sample of the same person, matched by shared clones.

The chain uses TRBV2 and TRBJ1-2, with 10 nucleotides matching TRBD1. The CDR3 extends over 14 amino acids. The V gene's germline CDR1 is SNHLY and CDR2 FYNNEI. Trimming took 8 bases from V and 4 from J; bases not matched to a gene: 7. The DNA of the CDR3 is TGTGCCAGCGGCCGGGACAGGGGTGGCTATGGCTACACCTTC. Its translation: CASGRDRGGYGYTF. The full variable domain, its missing parts supplied by reference TRBV2 and TRBJ1-2, is EPEVTQTPSHQVTQMGQEVILRCVPISNHLYFYWYRQILGQKVEFLVSFYNNEISEKSEIFDDQFSVERPDGSNFTLKIRSTKLEDSAMYFCASGRDRGGYGYTFGSGTRLTVV.

This clonotype was seen repeatedly, ten times or more. This sequence joins TRBV7-9 and TRBJ2-5; D is undetermined. From germline, CDR1 is SEHNR and CDR2 FQNEAQ (reference sequence). With 7 bases removed from V and 6 bases from J, the gap between germline ends came to 18 bases. This CDR3 spans 14 amino acids. DNA for the CDR3: TGTGCCAGCAAGGAGCCATCGGGCGTTCAGACCCAGTACTTC. Amino acid sequence: CASKEPSGVQTQYF. The complete variable domain, with remaining parts taken from reference TRBV7-9 and TRBJ2-5, reads DTGVSQNPRHKITKRGQNVTFRCDPISEHNRLYWYRQTLGQGPEFLTYFQNEAQLEKSRLLSDRFSAERPKGSFSTLEIQRTEQGDSAMYLCASKEPSGVQTQYFGPGTRLLVL.

This clonotype was counted ten times or more. V is TRBV29-1 and J is TRBJ1-1, with a weak D call TRBD1 (6 bases). Looked up from germline, CDR1 is SQVTM and CDR2 is ANQGSEA. This CDR3 is built from 14 residues. Trimming left V 4 bases short and J 1 base short, with 13 bases between. CDR3 sequence: CSVVRSTGNTEAFF. The CDR3, as DNA: TGCAGCGTTGTGCGTTCGACAGGGAACACTGAAGCTTTCTTT.

Regarding this clonotype: A much larger clone differs by one base, so this may be a read error. This chain uses TRBV15 with TRBJ2-5, with a tentative D call TRBD1 (5 bases). The J call may be in error: the DNA end matches TRBJ1-1 better. The germline CDR1 and CDR2 sequences are LNHNV and YYDKDF (reference sequence). CDR3 size: 16 residues. The CDR3 reads CATSSGSRGPNTEAFF. CDR3 coding DNA: TGTGCCACCAGCAGCGGCTCACGGGGCCCGAACACTGAAGCTTTCTTT.

V usage is TRBV2 and J usage is TRBJ2-7; TRBD2 is a possible D gene (5 bases). V was clipped by 6 bases and J by 7 bases, with 16 bases between them. The CDR3 spans 13 residues. CDR1 is SNHLY and CDR2 is FYNNEI in the germline V gene. In DNA, the CDR3 is TGTGCCAGCAGACGTCTAGCTACCCATGAGCAGTACTTC. It yields the protein CASRRLATHEQYF.

The rearrangement links TRBV20-1 to TRBJ2-2; perhaps D is TRBD1 or TRBD2 (7 bases each). This CDR3 contains 14 residues. The ends were cut back, 0 bases at V and 7 bases at J, with 12 bases in the middle. Germline lookup yields CDR1 DFQATT and CDR2 SNEGSKA (reference sequence). The CDR3 DNA is TGCAGTGCTAGAGATCAGGGGGGGGGCGGGGAGCTGTTTTTT. It encodes CSARDQGGGGELFF.

This sequence joins TRBV7-8 and TRBJ1-4; tentatively, D is TRBD1 (5 bases). From germline, CDR1 is SGHVS and CDR2 FQNEAQ. The CDR3 extends over 16 amino acids. V lost 3 bases to trimming and J lost 7 bases, with 18 bases between them. The CDR3 is CASSLGRARSGEKLFF. The CDR3 region has the DNA TGTGCCAGCAGCTTGGGCAGGGCTCGGAGTGGTGAAAAACTGTTTTTT.

This clonotype has at least ten counts. The rearrangement links TRBV7-9 to TRBJ2-7; D perhaps matches TRBD1 (6 bases). Germline values: CDR1 SEHNR, CDR2 FQNEAQ (reference sequence). CDR3 length equals 13 residues. The V and J ends lost 5 bases and 5 bases respectively, with 13 bases between them. Here the CDR3 reads CASSPTGIHEQYF. CDR3 nucleotides: TGTGCCAGCAGCCCCACAGGGATCCACGAGCAGTACTTC.

The chain carries TRBV29-1 and TRBJ2-5, with 12 positions matching TRBD2. Germline CDR1 is SQVTM and CDR2 is ANQGSEA. CDR3 length: 15 amino acids. The junction had 5 bases not matched to a gene; V was cut back by 5 bases and J by 1 base. CDR3 DNA: TGCAGCGTTTCGGGACTAGCGGGCGTCCAAGAGACCCAGTACTTC. Its translation: CSVSGLAGVQETQYF.

Many counts were recorded for this clonotype. The CDR3 DNA follows: TGTGCCAGCAGTGAAGAAGGCATGCGCGCCTACGAGCAGTACTTC. Amino acids: CASSEEGMRAYEQYF. The rearrangement joins TRBV2 to TRBJ2-7, with no clear D. Germline V CDR1 and CDR2: SNHLY, FYNNEI. V dropped 1 base and J dropped 2 bases, with 12 bases sitting between them. There are 15 residues in the CDR3.